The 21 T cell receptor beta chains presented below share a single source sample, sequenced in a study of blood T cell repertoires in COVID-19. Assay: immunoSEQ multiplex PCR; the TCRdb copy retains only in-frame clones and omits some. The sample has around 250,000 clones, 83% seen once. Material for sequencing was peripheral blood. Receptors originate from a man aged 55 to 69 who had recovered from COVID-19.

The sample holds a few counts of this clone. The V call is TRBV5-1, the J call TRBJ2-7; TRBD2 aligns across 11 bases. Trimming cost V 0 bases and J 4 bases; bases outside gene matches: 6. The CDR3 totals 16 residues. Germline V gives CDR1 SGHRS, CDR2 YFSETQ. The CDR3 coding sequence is TGCGCCAGCAGCTTGGTTCTAGCGGGAGGCGTTTACGAGCAGTACTTC. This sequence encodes CASSLVLAGGVYEQYF.

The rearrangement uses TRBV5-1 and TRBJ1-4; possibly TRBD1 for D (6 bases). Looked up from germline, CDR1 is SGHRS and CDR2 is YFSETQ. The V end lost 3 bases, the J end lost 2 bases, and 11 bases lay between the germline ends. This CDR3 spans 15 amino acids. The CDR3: CASSSGQPTNEKLFF. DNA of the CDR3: TGCGCCAGCAGCTCTGGACAGCCCACTAATGAAAAACTGTTTTTT. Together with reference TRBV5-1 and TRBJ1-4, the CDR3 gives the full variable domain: KAGVTQTPRYLIKTRGQQVTLSCSPISGHRSVSWYQQTPGQGLQFLFEYFSETQRNKGNFPGRFSGRQFSNSRSEMNVSTLELGDSALYLCASSSGQPTNEKLFFGSGTQLSVL.

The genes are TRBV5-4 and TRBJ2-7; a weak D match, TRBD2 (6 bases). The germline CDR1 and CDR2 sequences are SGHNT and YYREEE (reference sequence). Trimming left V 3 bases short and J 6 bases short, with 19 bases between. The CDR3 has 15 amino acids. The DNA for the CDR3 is TGTGCCAGCAGCTCTGGTACTTACTCGCGGGGCGAGCAGTACTTC. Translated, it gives CASSSGTYSRGEQYF.

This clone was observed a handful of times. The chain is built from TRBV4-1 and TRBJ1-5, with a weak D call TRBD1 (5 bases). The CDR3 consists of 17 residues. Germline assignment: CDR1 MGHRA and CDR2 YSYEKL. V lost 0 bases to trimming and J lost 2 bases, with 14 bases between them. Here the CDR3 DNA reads TGCGCCAGCAGCCAAGAATTCGGCAGGGCTGGCAATCAGCCCCAGCATTTT. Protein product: CASSQEFGRAGNQPQHF.

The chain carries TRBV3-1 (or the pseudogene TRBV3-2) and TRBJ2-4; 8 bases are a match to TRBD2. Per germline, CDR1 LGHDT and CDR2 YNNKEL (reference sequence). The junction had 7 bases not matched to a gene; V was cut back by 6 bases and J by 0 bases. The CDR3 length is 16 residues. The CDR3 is CASSPLAGKAKNIQYF. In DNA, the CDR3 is TGTGCCAGCAGTCCTTTAGCGGGGAAAGCCAAAAACATTCAGTACTTC.

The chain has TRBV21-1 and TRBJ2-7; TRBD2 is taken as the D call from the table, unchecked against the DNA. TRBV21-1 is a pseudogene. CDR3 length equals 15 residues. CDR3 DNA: TGTGCCAGCAGCCGGCGGGACGGGAGATCGTACGAGCAGTACTTC. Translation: CASSRRDGRSYEQYF.

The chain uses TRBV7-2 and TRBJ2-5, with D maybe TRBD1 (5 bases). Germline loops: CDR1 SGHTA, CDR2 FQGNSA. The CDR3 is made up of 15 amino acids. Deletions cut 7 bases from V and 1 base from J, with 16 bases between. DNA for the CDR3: TGTGCCAGCATCCTTGGAGACAGCTTCCAAGAGACCCAGTACTTC. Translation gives CASILGDSFQETQYF.

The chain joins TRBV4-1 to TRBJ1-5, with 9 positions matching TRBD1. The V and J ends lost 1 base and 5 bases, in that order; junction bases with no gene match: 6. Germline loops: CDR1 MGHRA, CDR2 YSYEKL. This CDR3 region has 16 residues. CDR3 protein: CASSQVWTGVDQPQHF. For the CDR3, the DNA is TGCGCCAGCAGCCAAGTCTGGACAGGGGTGGATCAGCCCCAGCATTTT.

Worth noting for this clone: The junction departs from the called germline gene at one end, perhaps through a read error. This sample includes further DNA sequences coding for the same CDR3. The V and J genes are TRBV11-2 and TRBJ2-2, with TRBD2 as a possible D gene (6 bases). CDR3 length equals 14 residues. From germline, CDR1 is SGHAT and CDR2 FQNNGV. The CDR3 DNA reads TGTGCCAGCAGCACTATGGCGGGGTCCGGGGAACTGTTTTTT. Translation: CASSTMAGSGELFF.

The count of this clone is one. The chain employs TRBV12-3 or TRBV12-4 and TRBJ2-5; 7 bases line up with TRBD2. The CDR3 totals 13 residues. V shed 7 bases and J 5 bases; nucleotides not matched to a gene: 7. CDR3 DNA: TGTGCCAGCACGTCGGGGGGTTGGGAGACCCAGTACTTC. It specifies CASTSGGWETQYF.

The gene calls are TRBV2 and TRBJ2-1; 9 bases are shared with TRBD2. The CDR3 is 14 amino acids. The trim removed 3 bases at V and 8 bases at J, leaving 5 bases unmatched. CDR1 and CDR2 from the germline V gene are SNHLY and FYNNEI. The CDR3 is CASSERGGLYEQFF. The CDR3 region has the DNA TGTGCCAGCAGTGAGCGGGGGGGCCTTTATGAGCAGTTCTTC. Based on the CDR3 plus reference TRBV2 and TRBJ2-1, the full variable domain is EPEVTQTPSHQVTQMGQEVILRCVPISNHLYFYWYRQILGQKVEFLVSFYNNEISEKSEIFDDQFSVERPDGSNFTLKIRSTKLEDSAMYFCASSERGGLYEQFFGPGTRLTVL.

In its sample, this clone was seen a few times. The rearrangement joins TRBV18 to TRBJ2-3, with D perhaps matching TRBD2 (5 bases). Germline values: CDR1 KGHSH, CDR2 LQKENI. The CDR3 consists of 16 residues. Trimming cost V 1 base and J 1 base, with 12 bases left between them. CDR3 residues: CASSPRLRGGTDTQYF. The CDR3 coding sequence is TGTGCCAGCTCACCACGACTACGGGGAGGCACAGATACGCAGTATTTT.

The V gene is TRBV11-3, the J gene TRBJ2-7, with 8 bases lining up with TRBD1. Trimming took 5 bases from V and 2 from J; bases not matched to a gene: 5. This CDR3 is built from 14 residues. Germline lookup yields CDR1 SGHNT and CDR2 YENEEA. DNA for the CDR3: TGTGCCAGCAGCGCGGGACAGGTTGCCTACGAGCAGTACTTC. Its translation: CASSAGQVAYEQYF.

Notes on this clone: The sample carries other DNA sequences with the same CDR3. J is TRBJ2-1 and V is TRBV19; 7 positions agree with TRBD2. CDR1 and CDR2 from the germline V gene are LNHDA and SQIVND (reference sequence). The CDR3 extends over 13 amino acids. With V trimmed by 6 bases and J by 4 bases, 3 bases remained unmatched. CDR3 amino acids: CASSGGLYNEQFF. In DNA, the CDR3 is TGTGCCAGTAGCGGGGGACTATACAATGAGCAGTTCTTC.

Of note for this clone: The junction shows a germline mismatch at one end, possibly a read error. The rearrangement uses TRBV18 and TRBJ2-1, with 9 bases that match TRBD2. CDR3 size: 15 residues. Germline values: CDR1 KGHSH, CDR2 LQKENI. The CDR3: CASSSPAGGHNEQFF. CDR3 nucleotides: TGTGCCAGCTCATCACCAGCGGGGGGTCACAATGAGCAGTTCTTC.

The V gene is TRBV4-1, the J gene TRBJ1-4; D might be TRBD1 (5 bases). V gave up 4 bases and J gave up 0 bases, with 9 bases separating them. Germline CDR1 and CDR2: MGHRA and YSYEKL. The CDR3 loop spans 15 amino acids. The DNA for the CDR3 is TGCGCCAGCAGCCTCACAGGAGCAACTAATGAAAAACTGTTTTTT. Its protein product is CASSLTGATNEKLFF.

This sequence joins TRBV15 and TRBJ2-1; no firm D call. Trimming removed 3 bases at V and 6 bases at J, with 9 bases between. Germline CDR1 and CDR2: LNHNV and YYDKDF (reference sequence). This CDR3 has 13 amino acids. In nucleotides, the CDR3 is TGTGCCACCAGCAGTCTGAACAGCAATGAGCAGTTCTTC. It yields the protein CATSSLNSNEQFF. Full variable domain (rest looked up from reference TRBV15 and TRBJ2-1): DAMVIQNPRYQVTQFGKPVTLSCSQTLNHNVMYWYQQKSSQAPKLLFHYYDKDFNNEADTPDNFQSRRPNTSFCFLDIRSPGLGDTAMYLCATSSLNSNEQFFGPGTRLTVL.

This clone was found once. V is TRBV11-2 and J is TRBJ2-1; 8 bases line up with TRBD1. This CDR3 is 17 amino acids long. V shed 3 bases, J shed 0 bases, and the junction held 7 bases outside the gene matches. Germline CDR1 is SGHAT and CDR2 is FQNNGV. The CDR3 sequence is CASSFWGTGSSYNEQFF. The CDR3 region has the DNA TGTGCCAGCAGCTTTTGGGGGACAGGCAGCTCCTACAATGAGCAGTTCTTC.

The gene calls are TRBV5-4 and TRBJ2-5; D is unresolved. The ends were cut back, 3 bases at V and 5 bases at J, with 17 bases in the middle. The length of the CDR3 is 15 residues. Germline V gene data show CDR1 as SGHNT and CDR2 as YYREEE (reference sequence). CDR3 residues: CASSSPSGGGETQYF. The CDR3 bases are TGTGCCAGCAGCTCACCTTCTGGCGGTGGGGAGACCCAGTACTTC.

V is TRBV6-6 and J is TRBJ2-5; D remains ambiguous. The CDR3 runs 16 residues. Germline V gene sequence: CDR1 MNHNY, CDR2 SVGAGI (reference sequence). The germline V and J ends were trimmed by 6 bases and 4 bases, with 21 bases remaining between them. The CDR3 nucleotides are TGTGCCAGCAGGCGCCTGTCGGTGCGTTCTTCAGAGACCCAGTACTTC. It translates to CASRRLSVRSSETQYF.

CDR3 amino acids: CASSLGQGTIQSPLHF. The CDR3 DNA sequence: TGTGCCAGCAGCTTGGGACAGGGGACAATACAGTCACCCCTCCACTTT. This chain links TRBV5-6 with TRBJ1-6; 8 bases map to TRBD1. V trimming: 0 bases; J trimming: 10 bases; junction bases outside the gene matches: 9. The length of the CDR3 is 16 residues. Per the germline V gene, CDR1 is SGHDT and CDR2 is YYEEEE.